This TCR beta chain was sequenced for a study of OX40 agonist ivuxolimab in advanced cancers. CDR1 is LNHDA, CDR2 SQIVND, per germline (reference sequence). This CDR3 has 15 amino acids. The V gene lost 5 bases and the J gene lost 0 bases, with 10 bases spanning the gap. The protocol was immunoSEQ multiplex PCR, while the TCRdb copy is restricted to in-frame clones and leaves out a portion. Of 60,000 to 100,000 clones listed, about 90% are singletons. The clonotype comes from an adult with an advanced solid tumor such as melanoma, head and neck, liver or kidney cancer. Sequencing used CD4+ or CD8+ T cells sorted from blood, obtained in a trial of the OX40 agonist ivuxolimab. V is TRBV19 and J is TRBJ1-4; D unclear. The CDR3 spells CASSQQTSTNEKLFF. For the CDR3, the DNA is TGTGCCAGTAGTCAGCAAACCTCAACTAATGAAAAACTGTTTTTT. The full variable domain, in which reference TRBV19 and TRBJ1-4 provide the parts outside the CDR3, is DGGITQSPKYLFRKEGQNVTLSCEQNLNHDAMYWYRQDPGQGLRLIYYSQIVNDFQKGDIAEGYSVSREKKESFPLTVTSAQKNPTAFYLCASSQQTSTNEKLFFGSGTQLSVL.